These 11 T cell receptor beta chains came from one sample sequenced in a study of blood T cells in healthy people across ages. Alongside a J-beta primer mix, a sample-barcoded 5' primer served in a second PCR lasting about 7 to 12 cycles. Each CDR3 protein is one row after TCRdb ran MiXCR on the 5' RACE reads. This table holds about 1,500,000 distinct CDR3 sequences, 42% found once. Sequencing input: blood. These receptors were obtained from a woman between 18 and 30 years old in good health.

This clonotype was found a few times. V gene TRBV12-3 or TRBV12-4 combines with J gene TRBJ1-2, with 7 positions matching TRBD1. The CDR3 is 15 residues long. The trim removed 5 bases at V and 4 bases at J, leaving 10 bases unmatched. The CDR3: CASSPLQGVGYGYTF. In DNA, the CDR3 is TGTGCCAGCAGTCCCCTCCAGGGGGTCGGCTATGGCTACACCTTC.

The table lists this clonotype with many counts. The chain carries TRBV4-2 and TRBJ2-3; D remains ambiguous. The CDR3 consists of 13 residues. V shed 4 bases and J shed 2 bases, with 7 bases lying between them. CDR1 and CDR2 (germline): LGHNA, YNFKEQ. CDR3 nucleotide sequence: TGTGCCAGCAGCCGAGACAACACAGATACGCAGTATTTT. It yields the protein CASSRDNTDTQYF.

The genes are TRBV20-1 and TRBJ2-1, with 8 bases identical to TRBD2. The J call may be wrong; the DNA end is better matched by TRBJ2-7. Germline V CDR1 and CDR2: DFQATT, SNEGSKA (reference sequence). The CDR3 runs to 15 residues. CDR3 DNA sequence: TGCAGTGCTCCGCAACCGGGACTAGGCTACAATGAGCAGTACTTC. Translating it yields CSAPQPGLGYNEQYF.

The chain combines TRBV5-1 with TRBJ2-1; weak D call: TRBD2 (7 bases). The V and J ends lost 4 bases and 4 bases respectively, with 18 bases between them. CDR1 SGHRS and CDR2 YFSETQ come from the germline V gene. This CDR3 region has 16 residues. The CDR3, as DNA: TGCGCCAGCAGCCCCGGGACGGGGGGCCCTTACAATGAGCAGTTCTTC. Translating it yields CASSPGTGGPYNEQFF.

The CDR3 sequence is CASSFSRGLGGYTF. The CDR3 nucleotides read TGTGCCAGCAGTTTTTCCCGGGGACTAGGTGGCTACACCTTC. The J gene is TRBJ1-2, the V gene TRBV12-3 or TRBV12-4, with D perhaps TRBD1 (5 bases). The CDR3 totals 14 residues. Trimming removed 3 bases from V and 7 bases from J, with 15 bases in between.

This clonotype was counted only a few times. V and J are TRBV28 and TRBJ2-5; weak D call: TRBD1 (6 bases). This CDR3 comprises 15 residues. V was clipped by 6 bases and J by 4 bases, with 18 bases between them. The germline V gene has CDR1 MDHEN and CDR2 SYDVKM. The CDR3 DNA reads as TGTGCCAGCAGCGATCAACCCAACAGGGCAGAGACCCAGTACTTC. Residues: CASSDQPNRAETQYF.

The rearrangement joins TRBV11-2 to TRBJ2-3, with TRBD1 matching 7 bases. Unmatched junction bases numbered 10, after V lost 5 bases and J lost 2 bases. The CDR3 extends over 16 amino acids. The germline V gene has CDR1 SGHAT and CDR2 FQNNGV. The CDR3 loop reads CASSPVSGGVTDTQYF. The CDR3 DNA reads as TGTGCCAGCAGCCCGGTTTCAGGGGGTGTCACAGATACGCAGTATTTT. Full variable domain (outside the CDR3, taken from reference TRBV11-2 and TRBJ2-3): EAGVAQSPRYKIIEKRQSVAFWCNPISGHATLYWYQQILGQGPKLLIQFQNNGVVDDSQLPKDRFSAERLKGVDSTLKIQPAKLEDSAVYLCASSPVSGGVTDTQYFGPGTRLTVL.

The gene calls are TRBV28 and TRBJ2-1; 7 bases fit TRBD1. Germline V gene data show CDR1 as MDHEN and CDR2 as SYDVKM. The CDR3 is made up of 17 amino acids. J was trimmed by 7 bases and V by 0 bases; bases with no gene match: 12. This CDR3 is CASSLWGIRGTVNEQFF. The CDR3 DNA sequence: TGTGCCAGCAGTTTATGGGGCATCAGGGGGACGGTAAATGAGCAGTTCTTC.

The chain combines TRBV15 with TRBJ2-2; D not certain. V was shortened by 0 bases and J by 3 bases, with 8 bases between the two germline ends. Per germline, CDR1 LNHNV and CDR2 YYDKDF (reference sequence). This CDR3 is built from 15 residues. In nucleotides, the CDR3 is TGTGCCACCAGCAGAGATGAAGCCCACACCGGGGAGCTGTTTTTT. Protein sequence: CATSRDEAHTGELFF. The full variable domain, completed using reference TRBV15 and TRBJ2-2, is DAMVIQNPRYQVTQFGKPVTLSCSQTLNHNVMYWYQQKSSQAPKLLFHYYDKDFNNEADTPDNFQSRRPNTSFCFLDIRSPGLGDTAMYLCATSRDEAHTGELFFGEGSRLTVL.

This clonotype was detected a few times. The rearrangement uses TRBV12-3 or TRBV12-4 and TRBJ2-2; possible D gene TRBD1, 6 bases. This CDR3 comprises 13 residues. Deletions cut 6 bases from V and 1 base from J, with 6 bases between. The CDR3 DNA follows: TGTGCCAGCAGAGGGGGGAACACCGGGGAGCTGTTTTTT. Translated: CASRGGNTGELFF.

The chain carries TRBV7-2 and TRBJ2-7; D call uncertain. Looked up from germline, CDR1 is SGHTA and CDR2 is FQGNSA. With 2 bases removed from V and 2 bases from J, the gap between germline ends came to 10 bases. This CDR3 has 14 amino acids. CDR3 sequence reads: CASSLLPQTYEQYF. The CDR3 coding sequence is TGTGCCAGCAGCTTACTCCCACAAACCTACGAGCAGTACTTC.